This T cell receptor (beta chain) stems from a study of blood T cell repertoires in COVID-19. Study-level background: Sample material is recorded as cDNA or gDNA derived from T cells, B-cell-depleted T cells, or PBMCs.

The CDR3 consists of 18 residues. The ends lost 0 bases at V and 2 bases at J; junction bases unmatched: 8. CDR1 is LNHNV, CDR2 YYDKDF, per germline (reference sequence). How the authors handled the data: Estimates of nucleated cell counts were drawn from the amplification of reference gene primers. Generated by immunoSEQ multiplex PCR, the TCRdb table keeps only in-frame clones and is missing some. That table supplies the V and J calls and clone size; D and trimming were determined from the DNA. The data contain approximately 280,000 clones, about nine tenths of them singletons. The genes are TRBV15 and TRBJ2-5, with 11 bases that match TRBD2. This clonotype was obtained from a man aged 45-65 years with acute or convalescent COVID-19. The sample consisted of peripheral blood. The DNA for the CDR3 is TGTGCCACCAGCAGAGATCCCCGGACTAGCGGGTCTCAAGAGACCCAGTACTTC. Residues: CATSRDPRTSGSQETQYF.